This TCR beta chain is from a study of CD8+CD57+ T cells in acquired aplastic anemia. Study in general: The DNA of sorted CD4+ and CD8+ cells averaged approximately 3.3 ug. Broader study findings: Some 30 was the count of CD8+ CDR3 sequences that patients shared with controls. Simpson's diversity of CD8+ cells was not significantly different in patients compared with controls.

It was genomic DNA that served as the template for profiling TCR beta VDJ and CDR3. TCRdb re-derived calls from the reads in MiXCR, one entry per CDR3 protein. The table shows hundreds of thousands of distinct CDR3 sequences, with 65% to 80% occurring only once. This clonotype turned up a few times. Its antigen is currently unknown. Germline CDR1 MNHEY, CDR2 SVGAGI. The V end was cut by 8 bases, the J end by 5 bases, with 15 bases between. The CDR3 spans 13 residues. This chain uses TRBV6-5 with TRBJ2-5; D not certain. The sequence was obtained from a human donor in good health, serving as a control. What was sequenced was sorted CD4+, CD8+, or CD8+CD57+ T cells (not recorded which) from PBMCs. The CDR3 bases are TGTGCCAGCGAAACAATAGCTAGGGAGACCCAGTACTTC. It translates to CASETIARETQYF.